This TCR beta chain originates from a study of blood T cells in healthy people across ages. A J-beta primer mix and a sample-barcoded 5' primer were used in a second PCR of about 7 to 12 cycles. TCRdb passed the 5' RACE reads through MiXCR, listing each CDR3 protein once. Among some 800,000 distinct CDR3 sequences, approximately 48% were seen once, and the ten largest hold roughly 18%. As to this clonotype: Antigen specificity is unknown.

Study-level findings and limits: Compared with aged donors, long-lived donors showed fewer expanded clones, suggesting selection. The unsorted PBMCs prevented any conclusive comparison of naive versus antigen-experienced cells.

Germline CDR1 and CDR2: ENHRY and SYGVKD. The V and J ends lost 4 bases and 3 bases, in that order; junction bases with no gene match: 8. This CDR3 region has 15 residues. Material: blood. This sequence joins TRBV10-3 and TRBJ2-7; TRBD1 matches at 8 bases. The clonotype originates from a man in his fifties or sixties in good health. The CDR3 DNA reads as TGTGCCATCAGTGTATCCGGGACAGGAGTCTACGAGCAGTACTTC. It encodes CAISVSGTGVYEQYF.